This T cell receptor (beta chain) appears in the sequencing data of a study of technical replicates of blood from a handful of donors. CDR1 SGDLS and CDR2 YYNGEE come from the germline V gene. V lost 3 bases and J 0 bases, leaving 3 bases between the germline ends. The CDR3 is 12 residues long. Repertoires were generated with immunoSEQ multiplex PCR, while TCRdb's copy carries only in-frame clones and drops some. Of tens of thousands of clones detected, 91% appear once; the ten largest clones hold roughly 0.38%. The J gene is TRBJ1-2, the V gene TRBV9, with D uncertain. Sequenced sample: T cells isolated from PBMCs. The clonotype comes from a human donor in good health. Some clones in this sample may be carry-over from other donors' samples. The CDR3 is CASSAANYGYTF. The CDR3 DNA follows: TGTGCCAGCAGCGCAGCTAACTATGGCTACACCTTC.